These 30 T cell receptor beta chains originate from one sample sequenced in a study of blood T cells in healthy people across ages. Alongside a J-beta primer mix, a sample-barcoded 5' primer served in a second PCR lasting roughly 6 to 11 cycles. TCRdb re-derived calls from the 5' RACE reads in MiXCR, one entry per CDR3 protein. This table has approximately 700,000 distinct CDR3 sequences, about a third appearing once. The sequenced material came from blood. The receptors were sampled from a woman older than 75 in good health.

Of note for this clonotype: A single base separates this from a much larger clone, so it may be a read error. The rearrangement joins TRBV4-2 to TRBJ1-2; D is ambiguous. The CDR3 spans 15 residues. The germline V gene has CDR1 LGHNA and CDR2 YNFKEQ. CDR3 in amino acids: CASSQEASGNYGHTF. CDR3 nucleotides: TGTGCCAGCAGCCAAGAGGCCTCCGGGAACTATGGCCACACCTTC.

Many counts were recorded for this clonotype. The V and J genes are TRBV27 and TRBJ1-1, with no clear D. The V end lost 8 bases, the J end lost 1 base, and 17 bases lay between the germline ends. Germline loops: CDR1 MNHEY, CDR2 SMNVEV (reference sequence). The CDR3 has 15 amino acids. The CDR3, as DNA: TGTGCCAGCTCAGGCGAAGGGTTGGGGAACACTGAAGCTTTCTTT. Translating it yields CASSGEGLGNTEAFF.

This clonotype has ten or more counts. A read error may produce the germline difference seen at one junction end. This sequence joins TRBV3-1 and TRBJ2-3; D remains unclear. This CDR3 region has 12 residues. From germline, CDR1 is LGHDT and CDR2 YNNKEL (reference sequence). CDR3 amino acids: CASSQDRDTQYF. As DNA, the CDR3 is TGCGCCAGCAGCCAAGATCGAGATACGCAGTATTTT.

This clonotype was seen repeatedly, ten times or more. A much larger clone differs by one base, so this may be a read error. CDR3 in amino acids: CAGPSGTGEETQYF. The CDR3 coding sequence is TGTGCCGGACCATCCGGGACAGGGGAGGAGACCCAGTACTTC. V usage is TRBV6-2 or TRBV6-3 and J usage is TRBJ2-5, with 10 nucleotides matching TRBD1. The CDR3 contains 14 residues. Trimming removed 11 bases from V and 5 bases from J; junction bases left unmatched: 11. Per the germline V gene, CDR1 is MNHEY and CDR2 is SVGEGT.

Ten or more counts support this clonotype. A read error may produce the germline difference seen at one junction end. The chain employs TRBV9 and TRBJ2-1; tentative D call: TRBD1 (6 bases). This CDR3 comprises 12 residues. Germline CDR1 is SGDLS and CDR2 is YYNGEE. The CDR3 is CASSDWDNEQFF. CDR3 nucleotides: TGTGCCAGCAGCGATTGGGACAACGAGCAGTTCTTC.

Only a few counts were recorded for this clonotype. The chain employs TRBV9 and TRBJ1-4, with a possible D match to TRBD1 (5 bases). Trimming shortened V by 3 bases and J by 0 bases, and 9 bases separated the two germline ends. This CDR3 has 15 amino acids. CDR1 and CDR2 (germline): SGDLS, YYNGEE. The CDR3 protein is CASSDGTATNEKLFF. DNA for the CDR3: TGTGCCAGCAGCGATGGGACGGCAACTAATGAAAAACTGTTTTTT.

This clonotype was picked up many times. The chain links TRBV6-6 to TRBJ2-3; D is uncertain. V shed 6 bases and J shed 0 bases, with 16 bases lying between them. The germline CDR1 and CDR2 sequences are MNHNY and SVGAGI (reference sequence). This CDR3 has 16 residues. The CDR3 sequence: CASSPGSRPSTDTQYF. The CDR3 nucleotides read TGTGCCAGCAGCCCTGGATCGAGACCAAGCACAGATACGCAGTATTTT.

Regarding this clonotype: This clone may be a read error of a much larger clone one base away. The rearrangement uses TRBV5-6 and TRBJ2-1; no clear D. The germline V gene has CDR1 SGHDT and CDR2 YYEEEE. V was pared by 0 bases and J by 13 bases, with 14 bases between. The CDR3 length is 13 residues. The CDR3 DNA follows: TGTGCCAGCAGCTTGGTAGGGATGGAGACCCAGTTCTTC. This sequence encodes CASSLVGMETQFF. The whole variable domain, remainder taken from reference TRBV5-6 and TRBJ2-1, is DAGVTQSPTHLIKTRGQQVTLRCSPKSGHDTVSWYQQALGQGPQFIFQYYEEEERQRGNFPDRFSGHQFPNYSSELNVNALLLGDSALYLCASSLVGMETQFFGPGTRLTVL.

Comments on this clonotype: A read error may be the cause here, since a much bigger clone is one base away. This rearrangement joins TRBV29-1 to TRBJ1-5; D is ambiguous. The ends were cut back, 3 bases at V and 7 bases at J, with 10 bases in the middle. The CDR3 spans 12 residues. The germline gives CDR1 SQVTM, CDR2 ANQGSEA. DNA for the CDR3: TGCAGCGTTGAGGAGGGTGGCCAGCCCCAGCATTTT. Its protein product is CSVEEGGQPQHF. The complete variable domain, with remaining parts taken from reference TRBV29-1 and TRBJ1-5, reads SAVISQKPSRDICQRGTSLTIQCQVDSQVTMMFWYRQQPGQSLTLIATANQGSEATYESGFVIDKFPISRPNLTFSTLTVSNMSPEDSSIYLCSVEEGGQPQHFGDGTRLSIL.

The chain employs TRBV20-1 and TRBJ1-2, with 7 positions matching TRBD1. There are 13 residues in the CDR3. V gave up 3 bases and J gave up 2 bases; unmatched junction bases: 3. Germline V gene sequence: CDR1 DFQATT, CDR2 SNEGSKA (reference sequence). CDR3 sequence reads: CSAREGQNYGYTF. Here the CDR3 DNA reads TGCAGTGCTAGGGAGGGACAGAACTATGGCTACACCTTC.

This clonotype was recorded at least ten times. The chain recombines TRBV18 with TRBJ1-2; 7 bases fit TRBD1. The J segment lost 5 bases and the V segment lost 6 bases, leaving 6 bases of the junction unmatched. CDR1 is KGHSH, CDR2 LQKENI, per germline. The CDR3 runs 13 residues. Here the CDR3 DNA reads TGTGCCAGCTCGCCCGGACAGGAATATGGCTACACCTTC. It codes for CASSPGQEYGYTF.

Details on this clonotype: This may be a read error, as it is one base from a much larger clone. The rearrangement uses TRBV7-8 and TRBJ1-5; 9 bases are shared with TRBD1. The CDR3 contains 16 residues. Germline V CDR1 and CDR2: SGHVS, FQNEAQ. The CDR3 loop is CAGSLARTGANQPQHF. The CDR3 nucleotides are TGTGCCGGCAGCTTAGCGCGGACAGGGGCCAATCAGCCCCAGCATTTT.

The chain joins TRBV7-9 to TRBJ1-3, with a weak D call TRBD1 (5 bases). Trimming shortened V by 5 bases and J by 2 bases, and 16 bases separated the two germline ends. CDR1 SEHNR and CDR2 FQNEAQ come from the germline V gene (reference sequence). The CDR3 is 16 amino acids. CDR3: CASSPGRATAGNTIYF. The CDR3 DNA reads as TGTGCCAGCAGCCCGGGACGGGCGACCGCTGGAAACACCATATATTTT.

This clonotype was detected many times. The gene calls are TRBV7-3 and TRBJ2-5; TRBD2 aligns across 7 bases. The CDR3 has 15 residues. Germline loops: CDR1 SGHTA, CDR2 FQGTGA. The V gene end was trimmed by 2 bases and the J gene end by 1 base; junction bases not matched to a gene: 4. The CDR3 region is CASSLGGGVQETQYF. CDR3 DNA: TGTGCCAGCAGCTTAGGCGGGGGAGTCCAAGAGACCCAGTACTTC. Full variable domain (rest looked up from reference TRBV7-3 and TRBJ2-5): GAGVSQTPSNKVTEKGKYVELRCDPISGHTALYWYRQSLGQGPEFLIYFQGTGAADDSGLPNDRFFAVRPEGSVSTLKIQRTERGDSAVYLCASSLGGGVQETQYFGPGTRLLVL.

The chain combines TRBV19 with TRBJ1-5; 9 bases match TRBD1. This CDR3 has 16 residues. The J segment lost 3 bases and the V segment lost 4 bases, leaving 7 bases of the junction unmatched. From germline, CDR1 is LNHDA and CDR2 SQIVND (reference sequence). CDR3 sequence: CASSTLDRGVNQPQHF. CDR3 sequence (DNA): TGTGCCAGTAGTACCCTTGACAGGGGGGTCAATCAGCCCCAGCATTTT.

This chain links TRBV7-6 with TRBJ2-1; possibly TRBD2 for D (7 bases). Trimming removed 4 bases from V and 3 bases from J, with 16 bases in between. The germline CDR1 and CDR2 sequences are SGHVS and FNYEAQ. This CDR3 spans 16 amino acids. The CDR3 reads CASSSPGRGVYNEQFF. As DNA, the CDR3 is TGTGCCAGCAGCTCCCCGGGGAGGGGGGTCTACAATGAGCAGTTCTTC.

V gene TRBV7-8 combines with J gene TRBJ2-4, with 11 bases identical to TRBD1. The closer fit of TRBJ2-7 to the DNA end suggests the J call may be wrong. Germline V gene sequence: CDR1 SGHVS, CDR2 FQNEAQ. There are 15 residues in the CDR3. CDR3 residues: CASSFRDRGGSEQYF. For the CDR3, the DNA is TGTGCCAGCAGCTTCAGGGACAGGGGGGGCTCCGAGCAGTACTTC.

This rearrangement joins TRBV20-1 to TRBJ2-1; D call uncertain. The CDR3 sequence is 12 residues long. V was shortened by 7 bases and J by 3 bases, with 10 bases between the two germline ends. CDR1 and CDR2 from the germline V gene are DFQATT and SNEGSKA (reference sequence). CDR3 DNA sequence: TGCAGTGTAGGAACTGACTACAATGAGCAGTTCTTC. Translating gives CSVGTDYNEQFF.

This clonotype was counted at least ten times. The V gene is TRBV20-1, the J gene TRBJ2-7; 9 bases map to TRBD2. Germline V gene lookup returns CDR1 DFQATT and CDR2 SNEGSKA (reference sequence). V was pared by 3 bases and J by 3 bases, with 9 bases of the junction left unmatched. The CDR3 contains 15 residues. CDR3 residues: CSASSPRGGGYEQYF. Here the CDR3 DNA reads TGCAGTGCTAGTAGTCCGCGGGGGGGTGGCTACGAGCAGTACTTC.

A few counts support this clonotype. The chain recombines TRBV30 with TRBJ1-2; 7 bases are shared with TRBD1. Per the germline V gene, CDR1 is GTSNPN and CDR2 is SVGIG (reference sequence). The length of the CDR3 is 13 residues. The V segment lost 1 base and the J segment 8 bases; nucleotides outside the gene matches: 7. CDR3 region: CAWSADREQGYTF. The CDR3 coding sequence is TGTGCCTGGAGTGCAGACAGGGAGCAGGGCTACACCTTC.

For this clonotype: A clone one base away is much larger, so this may be a read error. The CDR3 carries no conserved terminal phenylalanine or tryptophan, so it likely arises from a read error. The gene calls are TRBV7-2 and TRBJ2-5; D gene ambiguous. The better agreement between TRBJ2-7 and the DNA end casts doubt on the J call. Germline V gene sequence: CDR1 SGHTA, CDR2 FQGNSA. The CDR3 length is 13 residues. The CDR3 coding sequence is TGTGCCAGCAGCTATCAACGGATCTACGAGCAGTACCTC. Translated, it gives CASSYQRIYEQYL.

Ten or more counts support this clonotype. CDR3 sequence: CASSRAGGTYEQYF. DNA of the CDR3: TGTGCCAGCAGCAGAGCGGGGGGGACCTACGAGCAGTACTTC. The chain uses TRBV12-3 or TRBV12-4 and TRBJ2-7; 10 bases agree with TRBD2. After removal of 6 bases from V and 2 bases from J, the junction contained 4 bases not matched to a gene. The CDR3 extends over 14 amino acids.

As regards this clonotype: This clone may be a read error of a much larger clone one base away. V usage is TRBV12-3 or TRBV12-4 and J usage is TRBJ2-3; 14 nucleotides align to TRBD2. The CDR3 has 17 amino acids. The CDR3 DNA sequence: TGTGCCAGCAGTTTAGGCCGGACTAGCGGGGGGCGAGATGCGCAGTATTTT. Protein: CASSLGRTSGGRDAQYF.

The chain recombines TRBV14 with TRBJ1-1; D might be TRBD1 (5 bases). Looked up from germline, CDR1 is SGHDN and CDR2 is FVKESK. V lost 4 bases to trimming and J lost 6 bases, with 15 bases between them. The CDR3 is 14 amino acids. CDR3 sequence: CASSLGDGRAEAFF. CDR3 nucleotides: TGTGCCAGCAGCCTCGGGGACGGTCGGGCTGAAGCTTTCTTT.

This clonotype was found many times. The chain employs TRBV25-1 and TRBJ2-6; TRBD1 is a possible D gene (5 bases). Germline-derived CDR1 and CDR2 are MGHDK and SYGVNS. The CDR3 runs to 15 residues. V was cut by 7 bases and J by 3 bases, with 13 bases left in between. The CDR3 coding sequence is TGTGCCAGCACGAAGGGGCAGGGTGGGGCCAACGTCCTGACTTTC. Amino acids: CASTKGQGGANVLTF.

This clonotype was seen a few times. This chain links TRBV10-2 with TRBJ2-7; 9 nucleotides match TRBD2. The V segment lost 6 bases and the J segment 7 bases; nucleotides outside the gene matches: 10. This CDR3 comprises 14 residues. Germline CDR1 and CDR2: WSHSY and SAAADI. This chain's CDR3 is CASRVAGGQGEQYF. CDR3 DNA: TGCGCCAGCAGGGTGGCGGGGGGGCAGGGTGAGCAGTACTTC.

This clonotype was counted ten times or more. This chain connects TRBV20-1 to TRBJ2-7; no reliable D call. V lost 3 bases, J lost 0 bases, and 6 bases lay in between. The CDR3 has 12 residues. Germline V lookup: CDR1 DFQATT, CDR2 SNEGSKA (reference sequence). The CDR3 nucleotides read TGCAGTGCTAGCAGGAGCTCCTACGAGCAGTACTTC. Translated, it gives CSASRSSYEQYF.

This clonotype was counted ten times or more. In DNA, the CDR3 is TGTGCCACCAGCAGAGAAAGGACCTCTGAAGCTTTCTTT. Protein sequence: CATSRERTSEAFF. The chain recombines TRBV15 with TRBJ1-1; D not certain. Looked up from germline, CDR1 is LNHNV and CDR2 is YYDKDF (reference sequence). The CDR3 extends over 13 amino acids. V lost 0 bases to trimming and J lost 6 bases, with 8 bases between them.

This clonotype was counted many times. The rearrangement joins TRBV20-1 to TRBJ2-3; the D is unclear. This CDR3 comprises 11 residues. Germline V lookup: CDR1 DFQATT, CDR2 SNEGSKA (reference sequence). V was cut by 6 bases and J by 3 bases, with 7 bases left in between. The CDR3 loop reads CSALTTDTQYF. DNA for the CDR3: TGCAGTGCCCTGACTACAGATACGCAGTATTTT.

In regard to this clonotype: A clone one base away is much larger, so this may be a read error. The chain carries TRBV5-1 and TRBJ2-7; tentatively, D is TRBD2 (5 bases). The last part of the DNA fits TRBJ2-5 better; the J call may be wrong. Looked up from germline, CDR1 is SGHRS and CDR2 is YFSETQ. The CDR3 is 12 residues long. As DNA, the CDR3 is TGCGCCAGCAGCAACCCCGGAGGGACCCAGTACTTC. Protein: CASSNPGGTQYF.